The clone carrying this TCR beta chain showed up just a few times. The record originates from a study of blood T cell repertoires in COVID-19. Study summary: Samples taken during acute and convalescent COVID-19 were collected in the United States, Italy and Spain.

Authors' methods: For nucleated cells, counts were estimated from reference gene primer amplification. Profiled with immunoSEQ multiplex PCR; TCRdb holds only in-frame clones, not every one. V and J calls and clone size are copied from that table; D and trimming were computed from the DNA. The sample records about 280,000 clones, about 90% being singletons. The sequencing input was peripheral blood. This clonotype was sampled from a young woman who had recovered from COVID-19.

CDR3 sequence (DNA): TGTGCCAGCAGCCCTACCGGACAGCATAGCAATCAGCCCCAGCATTTT. Translating it yields CASSPTGQHSNQPQHF. The chain employs TRBV28 and TRBJ1-5; D might be TRBD1 (6 bases). Germline-derived CDR1 and CDR2 are MDHEN and SYDVKM. This CDR3 region has 16 residues. Trimming stripped 6 bases from V and 0 bases from J, with 15 bases between.